This is a list of T cell receptor beta chains from one sample in a study of T-cell reconstitution after alpha-beta-depleted transplantation in children. Via MiXCR, TCRdb re-called the PCR reads, giving one row per CDR3 protein. The data show about 610,000 distinct CDR3 sequences, 8% to 11% seen once. The starting material was PBMCs from the stem cell graft donor, obtained from the stem cell graft. These receptors were taken from a human donor who donated a stem cell graft to a child with acute myeloid leukemia. Both conserved end residues are trimmed from each CDR3. Each record gives: J gene, V gene, D gene, CDR3 protein. A D gene is named only where the DNA matches it firmly.

TRBJ1-1 TRBV12-3/TRBV12-4 . ASTPLGGGTEAF
TRBJ2-7 TRBV7-8 . ASSRDLGASYEQY
TRBJ2-3 TRBV6-5 TRBD2 ASSYSIAAGGGDTQY
TRBJ2-3 TRBV30 . AWSYRSSTDTQY
TRBJ1-1 TRBV5-1 TRBD1 ASSLEGQGIAEAF
TRBJ1-1 TRBV28 . ASSLVKASGAF
TRBJ2-5 TRBV12-3/TRBV12-4 . ASSLRLERAQY
TRBJ2-7 TRBV6-2/TRBV6-3 . ASSSPRDIAREQY
TRBJ2-2 TRBV7-2 TRBD1 ASSLALGRGLTGELF
TRBJ2-1 TRBV6-2/TRBV6-3 TRBD2 ASSYYPGLVVSHEQF
TRBJ2-1 TRBV11-1 TRBD2 ASSLGRANEQF
TRBJ1-2 TRBV12-3/TRBV12-4 . ASSLVAAYGYT
TRBJ2-3 TRBV29-1 . SVDVGASTDTQY
TRBJ2-7 TRBV28 . ASSFLHPSYEQY
TRBJ2-1 TRBV9 . ASSVAPTRAETIWNEQF
TRBJ2-7 TRBV6-6 . ASSYSNADEQY
TRBJ1-1 TRBV6-1 . ASSEWGGAEAF
TRBJ2-7 TRBV6-1 TRBD1 ASSPHGTGDYEQY
TRBJ2-3 TRBV5-1 . ASSLLFGTPEEVDTQY
TRBJ2-7 TRBV12-3/TRBV12-4 TRBD1 ASRPGTGGEQY
TRBJ1-2 TRBV14 . ASSGAAGTQGVGYT
TRBJ2-2 TRBV7-8 TRBD2 ASSFRVAGTNTGELF
TRBJ1-4 TRBV5-1 TRBD1 ASSLEPGGWFEKLF
TRBJ1-4 TRBV6-2/TRBV6-3 . ASSSRRGGRTAQLNEKLF
TRBJ2-7 TRBV6-5 . ASRATYEQY
TRBJ2-5 TRBV7-9 . ATMRDPQETQY
TRBJ1-4 TRBV30 . AWSVRFNEKLF
TRBJ2-2 TRBV24-1 . ATSRTDGENTGELF